A single sample gave rise to the 18 T cell receptor beta chains below, sequenced in a study of blood T cell repertoires in COVID-19. Sequencing used immunoSEQ multiplex PCR; TCRdb keeps in-frame clones, though not all of them. The table lists fewer than 350,000 clones, under 95% of them singletons. Sequenced input: PBMCs or T cells enriched from blood (not recorded which). These receptors were taken from a woman aged 40 to 50 with acute COVID-19.

This clone was seen many times. The chain is built from TRBV19 and TRBJ2-3, with D possibly TRBD1 on 6 matching bases. Looked up from germline, CDR1 is LNHDA and CDR2 is SQIVND (reference sequence). This CDR3 comprises 15 residues. Trimming took 4 bases from V and 4 from J, leaving 15 bases between them. This CDR3 reads CASSRPDRIADTQYF. The DNA for the CDR3 is TGTGCCAGTAGTAGGCCCGACAGGATCGCAGATACGCAGTATTTT.

CDR3 sequence (DNA): TGTGCCAGCAGGAACAGGGGTGAAAAACTGTTTTTT. It is translated as CASRNRGEKLFF. The genes are TRBV27 and TRBJ1-4; 7 bases line up with TRBD1. The germline CDR1 and CDR2 sequences are MNHEY and SMNVEV (reference sequence). This CDR3 comprises 12 residues. V was clipped by 6 bases and J by 7 bases; unmatched bases: 2. Full variable domain (remainder filled in from reference TRBV27 and TRBJ1-4): EAQVTQNPRYLITVTGKKLTVTCSQNMNHEYMSWYRQDPGLGLRQIYYSMNVEVTDKGDVPEGYKVSRKEKRNFPLILESPSPNQTSLYFCASRNRGEKLFFGSGTQLSVL.

The chain couples TRBV5-1 to TRBJ2-2; tentatively, D is TRBD2 (6 bases). Trimming cost V 3 bases and J 0 bases, with 12 bases left between them. This CDR3 is 16 amino acids long. In germline, CDR1 is SGHRS, CDR2 YFSETQ. CDR3 coding DNA: TGCGCCAGCAGCTCGGACCCGGGGGCGAACACCGGGGAGCTGTTTTTT. Its translation: CASSSDPGANTGELFF. The variable domain in full, completed from reference TRBV5-1 and TRBJ2-2, reads KAGVTQTPRYLIKTRGQQVTLSCSPISGHRSVSWYQQTPGQGLQFLFEYFSETQRNKGNFPGRFSGRQFSNSRSEMNVSTLELGDSALYLCASSSDPGANTGELFFGEGSRLTVL.

The chain recombines TRBV6-6 with TRBJ2-5; D is perhaps TRBD1 (6 bases). V was clipped by 4 bases and J by 5 bases, with 17 bases between them. Per the germline V gene, CDR1 is MNHNY and CDR2 is SVGAGI (reference sequence). This CDR3 spans 15 amino acids. The CDR3 spells CASSSGPGVPETQYF. CDR3 sequence (DNA): TGTGCCAGCAGTTCCGGACCAGGGGTCCCGGAGACCCAGTACTTC.

V gene TRBV2 combines with J gene TRBJ1-3, with 8 bases matching TRBD1. CDR3 length equals 15 residues. The junction had 2 bases not matched to a gene; V was cut back by 4 bases and J by 0 bases. The germline CDR1 and CDR2 sequences are SNHLY and FYNNEI. Here the CDR3 reads CASSVDRGSGNTIYF. The CDR3 nucleotides read TGTGCCAGCAGTGTAGACAGGGGCTCTGGAAACACCATATATTTT.

V is TRBV2 and J is TRBJ1-1; D not resolved. Trimming left V 7 bases short and J 5 bases short, with 11 bases between. CDR3 length equals 12 residues. The germline gives CDR1 SNHLY, CDR2 FYNNEI. The CDR3 protein is CASTDDTTEAFF. The CDR3 DNA sequence: TGTGCCAGCACCGATGACACGACTGAAGCTTTCTTT. Together with reference TRBV2 and TRBJ1-1, the CDR3 gives the full variable domain: EPEVTQTPSHQVTQMGQEVILRCVPISNHLYFYWYRQILGQKVEFLVSFYNNEISEKSEIFDDQFSVERPDGSNFTLKIRSTKLEDSAMYFCASTDDTTEAFFGQGTRLTVV.

J is TRBJ2-5 and V is TRBV30; 10 bases agree with TRBD1. In germline, CDR1 is GTSNPN, CDR2 SVGIG (reference sequence). The CDR3 covers 13 residues. V was clipped by 5 bases and J by 5 bases; unmatched bases: 5. CDR3 residues: CAWDRGRGETQYF. CDR3 in DNA: TGTGCCTGGGACAGGGGGCGGGGGGAGACCCAGTACTTC.

This clone appeared once. The J gene is TRBJ1-2, the V gene TRBV7-2; D is possibly TRBD1 (5 bases). CDR1 and CDR2 from the germline V gene are SGHTA and FQGNSA. The length of the CDR3 is 15 residues. V lost 1 base and J 1 base, leaving 10 bases between the germline ends. The CDR3 here is CASSLEVQGNYGYTF. In nucleotides, the CDR3 is TGTGCCAGCAGCTTAGAGGTTCAGGGTAACTATGGCTACACCTTC. Combining the CDR3 with reference TRBV7-2 and TRBJ1-2 gives the whole variable domain GAGVSQSPSNKVTEKGKDVELRCDPISGHTALYWYRQSLGQGLEFLIYFQGNSAPDKSGLPSDRFSAERTGGSVSTLTIQRTQQEDSAVYLCASSLEVQGNYGYTFGSGTRLTVV.

V usage is TRBV2 and J usage is TRBJ1-4; D uncertain. The CDR3 contains 13 residues. CDR1 and CDR2 (germline): SNHLY, FYNNEI. V lost 11 bases and J lost 8, with 18 bases in between. The CDR3 nucleotides are TGTGCCTCGGGGAGGAGGGTTGGAGAAAAACTGTTTTTT. Encoded protein: CASGRRVGEKLFF. The whole variable domain, remainder taken from reference TRBV2 and TRBJ1-4, is EPEVTQTPSHQVTQMGQEVILRCVPISNHLYFYWYRQILGQKVEFLVSFYNNEISEKSEIFDDQFSVERPDGSNFTLKIRSTKLEDSAMYFCASGRRVGEKLFFGSGTQLSVL.

This clone was recorded once. The rearrangement links TRBV7-9 to TRBJ1-5; tentative D call: TRBD1 (6 bases). V was clipped by 0 bases and J by 6 bases, with 18 bases between them. Germline assignment: CDR1 SEHNR and CDR2 FQNEAQ (reference sequence). This CDR3 contains 17 residues. The CDR3 is CASSLATGTGSGQPQHF. In nucleotides, the CDR3 is TGTGCCAGCAGCTTAGCAACGGGCACAGGGAGCGGTCAGCCCCAGCATTTT.

The chain combines TRBV25-1 with TRBJ1-3; the D is unclear. The CDR3 has 14 residues. Between the trimmed V and J ends, which lost 6 bases and 0 bases, there was a span of 9 bases. CDR1 and CDR2 (germline): MGHDK, SYGVNS. Here the CDR3 reads CASRGQNSGNTIYF. In DNA, the CDR3 is TGTGCCAGCAGGGGCCAAAACTCTGGAAACACCATATATTTT.

The chain recombines TRBV28 with TRBJ1-6; 7 positions agree with TRBD1. CDR1 and CDR2 from the germline V gene are MDHEN and SYDVKM. The V and J ends lost 6 bases and 9 bases, in that order; junction bases with no gene match: 5. This CDR3 comprises 13 residues. CDR3 sequence (DNA): TGTGCCAGCAGCTCGACAGGGTTTTCACCCCTCCACTTT. Amino acids: CASSSTGFSPLHF.

This chain connects TRBV11-3 to TRBJ1-2; D not certain. CDR1 and CDR2 (germline): SGHNT, YENEEA. The CDR3 spans 14 residues. With 1 base removed from V and 7 bases from J, the gap between germline ends came to 13 bases. In DNA form, the CDR3 reads TGTGCCAGCAGCTTAGCTTATCCTTACTTTGGCTACACCTTC. Translated, it gives CASSLAYPYFGYTF. Using reference TRBV11-3 and TRBJ1-2 for the parts outside the CDR3, the full variable domain is EAGVVQSPRYKIIEKKQPVAFWCNPISGHNTLYWYLQNLGQGPELLIRYENEEAVDDSQLPKDRFSAERLKGVDSTLKIQPAELGDSAVYLCASSLAYPYFGYTFGSGTRLTVV.

The V gene is TRBV5-4, the J gene TRBJ1-2; D is unclear. Germline CDR1 SGHNT, CDR2 YYREEE (reference sequence). This CDR3 is 13 amino acids long. Trimming stripped 0 bases from V and 2 bases from J, with 5 bases between. The CDR3 here is CASSLVSNYGYTF. The CDR3 DNA reads TGTGCCAGCAGCTTGGTCTCCAACTATGGCTACACCTTC.

J is TRBJ1-4 and V is TRBV2; TRBD1 is a possible D gene (6 bases). Per the germline V gene, CDR1 is SNHLY and CDR2 is FYNNEI. With 8 bases removed from V and 7 bases from J, the gap between germline ends came to 11 bases. The CDR3 totals 12 residues. CDR3 sequence: CASGRGSEKLFF. CDR3 nucleotides: TGTGCCAGCGGAAGGGGGTCTGAAAAACTGTTTTTT.

The gene calls are TRBV5-1 and TRBJ2-2, with 7 bases matching TRBD1. Germline V CDR1 and CDR2: SGHRS, YFSETQ. The V segment lost 2 bases and the J segment 1 base; nucleotides outside the gene matches: 2. The CDR3 is 15 residues long. The CDR3 DNA sequence: TGCGCCAGCAGCTTCACAGGGGAGAACACCGGGGAGCTGTTTTTT. This encodes CASSFTGENTGELFF.

As concerns this clone: Other DNA sequences within the sample encode an identical CDR3. This CDR3 reads CASSLTGTSGSMNEQFF. The CDR3 bases are TGTGCCAGCAGCTTAACGGGGACTAGCGGGAGCATGAATGAGCAGTTCTTC. V usage is TRBV7-3 and J usage is TRBJ2-1; TRBD2 matches at 14 bases. The CDR3 length is 17 residues. J gave up 7 bases and V 0 bases, and 5 bases lay outside the gene matches. Per the germline V gene, CDR1 is SGHTA and CDR2 is FQGTGA.

This chain uses TRBV7-9 with TRBJ2-1; 9 nucleotides align to TRBD1. Germline CDR1 is SEHNR and CDR2 is FQNEAQ (reference sequence). Trimming cost V 4 bases and J 4 bases; bases outside gene matches: 5. The CDR3 loop spans 15 amino acids. The CDR3 protein is CASSSQGATYNEQFF. For the CDR3, the DNA is TGTGCCAGCAGCTCACAGGGGGCGACGTACAATGAGCAGTTCTTC.